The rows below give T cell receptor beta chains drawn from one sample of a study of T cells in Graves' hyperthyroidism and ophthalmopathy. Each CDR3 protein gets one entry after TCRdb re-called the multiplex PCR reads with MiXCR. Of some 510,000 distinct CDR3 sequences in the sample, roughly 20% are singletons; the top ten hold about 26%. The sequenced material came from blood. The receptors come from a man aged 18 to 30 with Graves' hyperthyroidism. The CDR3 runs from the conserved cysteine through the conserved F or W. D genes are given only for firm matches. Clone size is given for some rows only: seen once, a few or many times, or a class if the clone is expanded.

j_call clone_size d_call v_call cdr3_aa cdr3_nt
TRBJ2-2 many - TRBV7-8 CASSLERTENTGELFF TGTGCCAGCAGCTTAGAGCGCACAGAGAACACCGGGGAGCTGTTTTTT
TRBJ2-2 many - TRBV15 CATSREGTRGGNTGELFF TGTGCCACCAGCAGGGAGGGGACTCGGGGTGGGAACACCGGGGAGCTGTTTTTT
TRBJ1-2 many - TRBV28 CASSLTGAREGYTF TGTGCCAGCAGTTTGACGGGGGCACGAGAAGGCTACACCTTC
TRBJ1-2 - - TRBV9 CASSAPIGPHYGYTF TGTGCCAGCAGCGCCCCCATCGGTCCCCACTATGGCTACACCTTC
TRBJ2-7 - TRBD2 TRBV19 CASSTAGDPSYEQYF TGTGCCAGTAGTACCGCGGGGGACCCCTCCTACGAGCAGTACTTC
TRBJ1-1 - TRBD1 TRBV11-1 CASSSQQDRGGSTEAFF TGTGCCAGCAGCTCACAACAGGACAGGGGAGGTAGTACTGAAGCTTTCTTT
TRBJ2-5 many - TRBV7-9 CASSPLGGGQETQYF TGTGCCAGCAGCCCACTAGGAGGGGGCCAAGAGACCCAGTACTTC
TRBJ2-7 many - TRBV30 CAWRPGPLAYEQYF TGTGCCTGGAGACCTGGTCCACTAGCCTACGAGCAGTACTTC
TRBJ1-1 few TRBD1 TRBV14 CASSQVDDPGGGNTEAFF TGTGCCAGCAGCCAAGTAGACGATCCAGGGGGCGGAAACACTGAAGCTTTCTTT
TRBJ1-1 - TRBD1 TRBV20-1 CSARGQGVKAFF TGCAGTGCTAGGGGACAGGGCGTAAAAGCTTTCTTT
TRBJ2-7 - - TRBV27 CASSRGLRFYEQYF TGTGCCAGCAGTAGGGGACTGAGGTTCTACGAGCAGTACTTC
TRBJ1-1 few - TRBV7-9 CASSQSGTFDTEAFF TGTGCCAGCAGCCAATCCGGGACCTTCGACACTGAAGCTTTCTTT
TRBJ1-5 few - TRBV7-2 CASSISVSSQPQHF TGTGCCAGCAGCATCTCTGTCAGCAGTCAGCCCCAGCATTTT
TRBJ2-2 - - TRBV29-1 CSVDPGGGSGELFF TGCAGCGTTGACCCAGGGGGAGGGTCCGGGGAGCTGTTTTTT
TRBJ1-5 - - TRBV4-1 CASSQDQFEWEPQHF TGCGCCAGCAGCCAAGATCAGTTTGAGTGGGAGCCCCAGCATTTT
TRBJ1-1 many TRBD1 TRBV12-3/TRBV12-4 CASSFRDSNTEAFF TGTGCCAGCAGTTTTAGGGACAGCAACACTGAAGCTTTCTTT
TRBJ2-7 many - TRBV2 CASRRTLYEQYF TGTGCCAGCAGAAGGACCCTCTACGAGCAGTACTTC
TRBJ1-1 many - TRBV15 CATSKTPPRYTEAFF TGTGCCACCAGCAAGACGCCTCCTAGGTACACTGAAGCTTTCTTT
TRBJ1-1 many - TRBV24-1 CATTSRGEAFF TGTGCCACCACCAGTAGGGGTGAAGCTTTCTTT
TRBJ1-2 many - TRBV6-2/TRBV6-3 CASSPPGGAYSYGYTF TGTGCCAGCAGCCCACCCGGCGGCGCCTATTCTTATGGCTACACCTTC
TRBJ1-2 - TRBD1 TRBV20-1 CSARPTTHRGRQSYGYTF TGCAGTGCTAGACCCACGACCCACAGGGGGCGGCAGAGCTATGGCTACACCTTC
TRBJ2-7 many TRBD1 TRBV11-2 CASSEGQGYYEQYF TGTGCCAGCAGCGAGGGACAGGGTTACTACGAGCAGTACTTC
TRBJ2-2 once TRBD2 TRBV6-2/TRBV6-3 CASSSYGLAPTGELFF TGTGCCAGCAGCTCATACGGACTAGCCCCCACCGGGGAGCTGTTTTTT
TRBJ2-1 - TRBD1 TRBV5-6 CASSSQGAGEQFF TGTGCCAGCAGCTCGCAGGGGGCAGGAGAGCAGTTCTTC
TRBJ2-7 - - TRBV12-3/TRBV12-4 CASRNPYEQYF TGTGCCAGCAGGAACCCCTACGAGCAGTACTTC
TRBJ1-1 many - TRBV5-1 CASSPEGSFNEAFF TGCGCCAGCAGCCCGGAGGGATCGTTCAATGAAGCTTTCTTT
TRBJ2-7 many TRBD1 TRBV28 CASTRRDRSYEQYF TGTGCCAGCACCCGACGGGACAGAAGCTACGAGCAGTACTTC
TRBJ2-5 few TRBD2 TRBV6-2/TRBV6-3 CASSPGFWRGGQETQYF TGTGCCAGCAGCCCTGGTTTTTGGCGGGGGGGACAAGAGACCCAGTACTTC